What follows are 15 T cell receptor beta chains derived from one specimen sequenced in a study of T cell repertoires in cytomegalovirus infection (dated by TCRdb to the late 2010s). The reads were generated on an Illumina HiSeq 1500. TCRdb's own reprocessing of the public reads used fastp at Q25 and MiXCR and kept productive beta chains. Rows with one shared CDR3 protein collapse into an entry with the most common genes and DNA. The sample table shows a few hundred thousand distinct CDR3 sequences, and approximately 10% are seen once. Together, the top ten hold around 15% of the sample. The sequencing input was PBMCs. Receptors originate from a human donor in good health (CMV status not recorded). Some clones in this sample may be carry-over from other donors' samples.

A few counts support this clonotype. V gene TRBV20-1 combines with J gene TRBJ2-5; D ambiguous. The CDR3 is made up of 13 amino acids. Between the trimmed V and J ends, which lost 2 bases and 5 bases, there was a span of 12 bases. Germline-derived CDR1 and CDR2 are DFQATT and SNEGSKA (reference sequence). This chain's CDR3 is CSARRVHKETQYF. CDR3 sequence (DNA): TGCAGTGCTAGAAGGGTCCATAAGGAGACCCAGTACTTC.

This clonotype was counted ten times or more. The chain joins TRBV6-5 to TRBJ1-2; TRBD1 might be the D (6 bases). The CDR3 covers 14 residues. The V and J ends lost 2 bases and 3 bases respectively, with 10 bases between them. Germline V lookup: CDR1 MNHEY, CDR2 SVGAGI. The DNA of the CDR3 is TGTGCCAGCAGTTACGCGGGGGCCCACTATGGCTACACCTTC. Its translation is CASSYAGAHYGYTF.

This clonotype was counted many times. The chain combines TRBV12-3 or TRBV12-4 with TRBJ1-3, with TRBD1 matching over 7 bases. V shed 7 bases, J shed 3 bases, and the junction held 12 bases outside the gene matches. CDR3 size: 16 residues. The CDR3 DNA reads TGTGCCAGCAATCTTCCGGACAGGAGGTTTGGAAACACCATATATTTT. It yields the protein CASNLPDRRFGNTIYF.

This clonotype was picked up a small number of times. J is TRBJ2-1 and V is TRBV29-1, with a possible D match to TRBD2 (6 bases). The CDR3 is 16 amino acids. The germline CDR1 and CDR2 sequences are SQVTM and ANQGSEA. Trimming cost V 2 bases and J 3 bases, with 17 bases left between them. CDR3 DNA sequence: TGCAGCGTTGAACGGGGGACCTCCTCCCTCTACAATGAGCAGTTCTTC. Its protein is CSVERGTSSLYNEQFF.

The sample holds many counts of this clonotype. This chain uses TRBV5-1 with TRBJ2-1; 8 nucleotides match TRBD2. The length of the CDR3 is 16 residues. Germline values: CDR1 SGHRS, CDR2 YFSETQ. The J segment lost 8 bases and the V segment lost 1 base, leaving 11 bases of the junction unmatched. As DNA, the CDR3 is TGCGCCAGCAGCTTGCCCTCCGGGGGGGGCTTGGATGAGCAGTTCTTC. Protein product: CASSLPSGGGLDEQFF.

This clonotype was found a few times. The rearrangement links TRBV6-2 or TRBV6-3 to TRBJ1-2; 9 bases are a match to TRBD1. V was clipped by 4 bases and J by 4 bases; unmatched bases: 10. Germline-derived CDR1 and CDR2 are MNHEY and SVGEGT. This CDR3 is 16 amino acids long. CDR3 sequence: CASSSTGQGYGYGYTF. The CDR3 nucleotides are TGTGCCAGCAGTTCGACAGGACAGGGGTATGGCTATGGCTACACCTTC.

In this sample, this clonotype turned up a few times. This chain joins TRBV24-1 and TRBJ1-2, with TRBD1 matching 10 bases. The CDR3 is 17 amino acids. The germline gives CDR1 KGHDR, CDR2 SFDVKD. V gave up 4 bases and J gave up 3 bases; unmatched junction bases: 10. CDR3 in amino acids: CATSDRPGTGDDYGYTF. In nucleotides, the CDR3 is TGTGCCACCAGTGACCGCCCCGGGACAGGGGACGACTATGGCTACACCTTC.

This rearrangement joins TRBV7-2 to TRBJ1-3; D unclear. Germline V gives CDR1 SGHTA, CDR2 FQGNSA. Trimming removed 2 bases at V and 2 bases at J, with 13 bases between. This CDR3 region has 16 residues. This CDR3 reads CASSLNGQAPGNTIYF. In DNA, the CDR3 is TGTGCCAGCAGCTTAAACGGGCAGGCCCCTGGAAACACCATATATTTT.

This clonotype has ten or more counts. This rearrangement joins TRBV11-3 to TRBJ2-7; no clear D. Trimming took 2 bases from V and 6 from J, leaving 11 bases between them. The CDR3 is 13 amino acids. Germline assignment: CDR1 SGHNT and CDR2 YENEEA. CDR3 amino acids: CASSLRQTSEQYF. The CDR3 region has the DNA TGTGCCAGCAGCTTACGGCAGACTTCCGAGCAGTACTTC.

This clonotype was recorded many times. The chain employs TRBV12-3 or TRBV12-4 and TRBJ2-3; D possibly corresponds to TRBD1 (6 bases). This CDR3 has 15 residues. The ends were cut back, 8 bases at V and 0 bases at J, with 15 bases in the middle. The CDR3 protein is CASGTGTLSTDTQYF. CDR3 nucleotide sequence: TGTGCCAGCGGAACCGGGACACTGAGCACAGATACGCAGTATTTT.

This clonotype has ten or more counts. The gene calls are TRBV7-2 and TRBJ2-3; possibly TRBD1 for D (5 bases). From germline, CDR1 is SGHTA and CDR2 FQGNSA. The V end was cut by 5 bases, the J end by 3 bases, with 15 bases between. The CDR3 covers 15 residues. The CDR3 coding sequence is TGTGCCAGCAGCCAGGGCGGACCGGAAACAGATACGCAGTATTTT. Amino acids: CASSQGGPETDTQYF.

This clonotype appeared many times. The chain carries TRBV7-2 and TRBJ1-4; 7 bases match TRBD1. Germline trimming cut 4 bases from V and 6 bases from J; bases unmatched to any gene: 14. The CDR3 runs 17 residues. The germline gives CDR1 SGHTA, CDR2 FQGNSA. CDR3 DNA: TGTGCCAGCAGCTGGAAGCTGTCAGGACAGGTGGATGAAAAACTGTTTTTT. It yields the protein CASSWKLSGQVDEKLFF.

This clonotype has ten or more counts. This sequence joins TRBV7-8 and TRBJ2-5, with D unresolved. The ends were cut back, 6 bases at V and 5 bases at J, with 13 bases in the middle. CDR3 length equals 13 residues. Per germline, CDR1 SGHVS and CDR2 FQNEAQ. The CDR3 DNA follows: TGTGCCAGCAGACGCGACCGACTGGAGACCCAGTACTTC. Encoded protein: CASRRDRLETQYF.

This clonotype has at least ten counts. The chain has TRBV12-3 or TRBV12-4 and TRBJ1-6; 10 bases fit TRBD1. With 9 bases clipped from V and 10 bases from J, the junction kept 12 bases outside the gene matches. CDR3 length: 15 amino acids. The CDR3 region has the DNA TGTGCCAGGGGTCTCAGGGACAGGGGAGGGTCACCCCTCCACTTT. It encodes CARGLRDRGGSPLHF.

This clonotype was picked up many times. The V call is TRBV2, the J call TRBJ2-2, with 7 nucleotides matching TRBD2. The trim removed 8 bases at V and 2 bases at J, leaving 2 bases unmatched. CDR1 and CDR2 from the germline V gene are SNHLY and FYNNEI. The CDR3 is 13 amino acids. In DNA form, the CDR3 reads TGTGCCAGCGGGAGGGAAAACACCGGGGAGCTGTTTTTT. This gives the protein CASGRENTGELFF.